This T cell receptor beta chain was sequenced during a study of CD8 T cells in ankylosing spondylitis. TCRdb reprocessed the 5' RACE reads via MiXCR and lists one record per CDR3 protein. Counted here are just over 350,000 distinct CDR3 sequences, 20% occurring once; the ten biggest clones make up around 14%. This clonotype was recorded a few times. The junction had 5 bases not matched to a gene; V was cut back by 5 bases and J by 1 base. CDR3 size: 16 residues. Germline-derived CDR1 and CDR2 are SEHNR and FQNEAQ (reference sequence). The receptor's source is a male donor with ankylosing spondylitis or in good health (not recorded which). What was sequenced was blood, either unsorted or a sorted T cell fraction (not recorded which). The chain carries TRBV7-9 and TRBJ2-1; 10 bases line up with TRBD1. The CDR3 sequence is CASSALDRGSYNEQFF. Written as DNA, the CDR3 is TGTGCCAGCAGCGCACTGGACAGGGGGTCCTACAATGAGCAGTTCTTC.